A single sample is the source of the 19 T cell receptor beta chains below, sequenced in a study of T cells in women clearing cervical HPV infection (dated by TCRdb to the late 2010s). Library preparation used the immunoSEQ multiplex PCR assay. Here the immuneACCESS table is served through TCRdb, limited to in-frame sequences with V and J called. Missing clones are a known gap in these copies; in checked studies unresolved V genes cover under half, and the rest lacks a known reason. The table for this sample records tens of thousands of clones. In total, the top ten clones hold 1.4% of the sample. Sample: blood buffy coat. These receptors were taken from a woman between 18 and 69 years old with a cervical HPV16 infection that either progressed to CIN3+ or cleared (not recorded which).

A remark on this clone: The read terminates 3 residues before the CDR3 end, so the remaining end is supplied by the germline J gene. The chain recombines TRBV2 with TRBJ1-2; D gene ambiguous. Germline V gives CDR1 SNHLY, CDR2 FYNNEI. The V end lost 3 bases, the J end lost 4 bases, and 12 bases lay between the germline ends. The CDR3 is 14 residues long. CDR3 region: CASSEAHQAYGYTF. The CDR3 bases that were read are TGTGCCAGCAGTGAGGCACATCAGGCCTATGGC.

The sequenced part of the CDR3 DNA is TGTGCCAGTAGTGTCAGGAGCCCCAACTATGGC. Amino acids: CASSVRSPNYG. The full-length CDR3 reads as CASSVRSPNYGYTF. The chain uses TRBV19 and TRBJ1-2, with D uncertain. The observed sequence ends 3 residues before the CDR3 terminus, with the missing tail filled in from the germline J gene. Looked up from germline, CDR1 is LNHDA and CDR2 is SQIVND (reference sequence). V was trimmed by 5 bases and J by 2 bases, leaving 12 bases between them. CDR3 size: 14 residues.

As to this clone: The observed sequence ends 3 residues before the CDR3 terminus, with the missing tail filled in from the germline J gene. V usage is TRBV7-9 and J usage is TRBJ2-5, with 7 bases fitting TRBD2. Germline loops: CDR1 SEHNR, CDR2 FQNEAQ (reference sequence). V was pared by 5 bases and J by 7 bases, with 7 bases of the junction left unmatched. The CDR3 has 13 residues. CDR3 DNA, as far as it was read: TGTGCCAGCAGCCCCCGGGGGGTTGTGACC. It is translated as CASSPRGVVT. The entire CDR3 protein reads CASSPRGVVTQYF.

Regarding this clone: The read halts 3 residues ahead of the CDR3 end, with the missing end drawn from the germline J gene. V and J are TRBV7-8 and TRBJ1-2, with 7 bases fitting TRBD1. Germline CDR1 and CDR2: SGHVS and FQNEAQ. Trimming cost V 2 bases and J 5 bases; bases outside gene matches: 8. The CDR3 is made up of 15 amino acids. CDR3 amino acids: CASSLRQGGWYGYTF. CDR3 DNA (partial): TGTGCCAGCAGCTTAAGACAGGGAGGGTGGTATGGC.

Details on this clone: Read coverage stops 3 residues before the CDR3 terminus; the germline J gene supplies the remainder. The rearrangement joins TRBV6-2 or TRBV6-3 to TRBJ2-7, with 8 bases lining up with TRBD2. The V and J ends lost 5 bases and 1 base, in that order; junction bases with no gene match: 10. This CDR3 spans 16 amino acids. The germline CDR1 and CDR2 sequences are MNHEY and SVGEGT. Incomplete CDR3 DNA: TGTGCCAGCAGTGTAATAGCGGGGAGTTCTTCCTACGAG. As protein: CASSVIAGSSSYE. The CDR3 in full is CASSVIAGSSSYEQYF.

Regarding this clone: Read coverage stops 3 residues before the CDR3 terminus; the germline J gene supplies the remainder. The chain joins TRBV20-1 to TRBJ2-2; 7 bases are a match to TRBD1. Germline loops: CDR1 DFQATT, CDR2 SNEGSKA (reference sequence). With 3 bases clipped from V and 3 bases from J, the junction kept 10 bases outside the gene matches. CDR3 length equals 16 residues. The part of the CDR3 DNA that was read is TGCAGTGCTAGGGGTATTGGGACAGCCGACACCGGGGAG. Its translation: CSARGIGTADTGE. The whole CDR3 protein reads CSARGIGTADTGELFF.

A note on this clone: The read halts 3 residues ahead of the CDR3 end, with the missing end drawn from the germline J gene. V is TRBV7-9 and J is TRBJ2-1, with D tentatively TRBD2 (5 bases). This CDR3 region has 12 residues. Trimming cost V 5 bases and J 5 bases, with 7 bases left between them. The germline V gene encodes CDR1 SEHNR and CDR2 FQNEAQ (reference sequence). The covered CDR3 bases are TGTGCCAGCAGCCCCGGGGACAATGAG. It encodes CASSPGDNE. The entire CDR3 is CASSPGDNEQFF.

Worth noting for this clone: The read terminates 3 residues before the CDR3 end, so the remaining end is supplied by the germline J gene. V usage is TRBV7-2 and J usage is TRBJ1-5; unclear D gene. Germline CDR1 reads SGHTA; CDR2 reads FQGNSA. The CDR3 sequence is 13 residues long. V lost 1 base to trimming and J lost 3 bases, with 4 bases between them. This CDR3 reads CASSLGPNQPQHF. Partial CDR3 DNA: TGTGCCAGCAGCTTAGGGCCCAATCAGCCC.

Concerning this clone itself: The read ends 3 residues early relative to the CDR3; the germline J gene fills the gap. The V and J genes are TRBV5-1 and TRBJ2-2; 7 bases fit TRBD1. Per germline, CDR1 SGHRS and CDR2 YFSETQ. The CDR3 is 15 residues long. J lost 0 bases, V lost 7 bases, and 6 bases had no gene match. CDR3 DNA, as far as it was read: TGCGCCAGCCGCAAGGGACAGTCGAACACCGGGGAG. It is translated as CASRKGQSNTGE. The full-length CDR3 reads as CASRKGQSNTGELFF.

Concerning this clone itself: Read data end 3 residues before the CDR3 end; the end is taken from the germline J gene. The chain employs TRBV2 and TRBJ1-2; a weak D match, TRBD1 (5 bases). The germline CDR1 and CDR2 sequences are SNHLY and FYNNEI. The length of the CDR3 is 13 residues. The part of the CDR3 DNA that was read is TGTGCCAGCAGAGACTCCAGGGAGGGAGGC. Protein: CASRDSREGG. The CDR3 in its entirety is CASRDSREGGYTF. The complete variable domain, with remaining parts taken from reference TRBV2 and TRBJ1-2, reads EPEVTQTPSHQVTQMGQEVILRCVPISNHLYFYWYRQILGQKVEFLVSFYNNEISEKSEIFDDQFSVERPDGSNFTLKIRSTKLEDSAMYFCASRDSREGGYTFGSGTRLTVV.

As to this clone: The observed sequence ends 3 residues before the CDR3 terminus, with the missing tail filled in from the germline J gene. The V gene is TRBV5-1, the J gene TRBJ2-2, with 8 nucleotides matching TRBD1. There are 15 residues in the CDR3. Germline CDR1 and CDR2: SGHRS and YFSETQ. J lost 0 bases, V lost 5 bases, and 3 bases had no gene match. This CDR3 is CASRRGQANTGELFF. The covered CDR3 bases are TGCGCCAGCAGGAGGGGACAGGCGAACACCGGGGAG.

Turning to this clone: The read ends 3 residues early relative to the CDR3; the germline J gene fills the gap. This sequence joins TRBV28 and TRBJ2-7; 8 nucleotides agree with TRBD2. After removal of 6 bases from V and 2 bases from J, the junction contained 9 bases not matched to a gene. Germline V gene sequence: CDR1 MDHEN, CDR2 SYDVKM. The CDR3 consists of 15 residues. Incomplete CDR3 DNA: TGTGCCAGCAGCCCTACTAGCGGCAACCCCTACGAG. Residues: CASSPTSGNPYE. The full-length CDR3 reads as CASSPTSGNPYEQYF.

CDR3 bases read: TGTGCCAGCAGTGGTCGCGGGGCGACCACTGAA. This translates into CASSGRGATTE. The full CDR3 sequence reads CASSGRGATTEAFF. V usage is TRBV2 and J usage is TRBJ1-1; D perhaps matches TRBD1 (5 bases). The read falls 3 residues short of the CDR3 end, and the missing part is taken from the germline J gene. The CDR3 extends over 14 amino acids. Trimming took off 4 bases at V and 4 bases at J, with 13 bases between the two ends. Germline lookup yields CDR1 SNHLY and CDR2 FYNNEI.

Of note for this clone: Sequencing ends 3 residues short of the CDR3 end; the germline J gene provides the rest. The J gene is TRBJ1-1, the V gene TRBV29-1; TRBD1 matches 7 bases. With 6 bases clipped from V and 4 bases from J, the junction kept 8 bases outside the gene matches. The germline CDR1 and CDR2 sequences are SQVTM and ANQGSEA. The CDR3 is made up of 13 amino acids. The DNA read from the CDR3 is TGCAGCGTGGTGACAGGGTTGGGCACTGAA. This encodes CSVVTGLGTE. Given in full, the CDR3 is CSVVTGLGTEAFF.

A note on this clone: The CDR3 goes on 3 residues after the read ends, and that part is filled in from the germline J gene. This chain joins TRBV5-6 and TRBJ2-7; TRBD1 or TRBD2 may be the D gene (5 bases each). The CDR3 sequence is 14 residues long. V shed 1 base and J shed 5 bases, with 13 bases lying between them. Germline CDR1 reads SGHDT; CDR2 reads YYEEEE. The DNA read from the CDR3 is TGTGCCAGCAGCTTGAGAGGGGTAGAGGACGAG. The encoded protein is CASSLRGVEDE. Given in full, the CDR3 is CASSLRGVEDEQYF. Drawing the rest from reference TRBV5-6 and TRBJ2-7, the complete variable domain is DAGVTQSPTHLIKTRGQQVTLRCSPKSGHDTVSWYQQALGQGPQFIFQYYEEEERQRGNFPDRFSGHQFPNYSSELNVNALLLGDSALYLCASSLRGVEDEQYFGPGTRLTVT.

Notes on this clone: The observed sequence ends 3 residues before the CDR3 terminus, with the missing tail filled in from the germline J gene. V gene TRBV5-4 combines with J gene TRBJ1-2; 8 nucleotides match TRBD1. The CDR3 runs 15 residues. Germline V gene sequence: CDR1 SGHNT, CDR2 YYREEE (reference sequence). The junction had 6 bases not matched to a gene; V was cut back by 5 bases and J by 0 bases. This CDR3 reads CASRKWDRSNYGYTF. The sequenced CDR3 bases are TGTGCCAGCAGAAAATGGGACAGGTCTAACTATGGC. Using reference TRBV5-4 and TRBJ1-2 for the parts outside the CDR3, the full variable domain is ETGVTQSPTHLIKTRGQQVTLRCSSQSGHNTVSWYQQALGQGPQFIFQYYREEENGRGNFPPRFSGLQFPNYSSELNVNALELDDSALYLCASRKWDRSNYGYTFGSGTRLTVV.

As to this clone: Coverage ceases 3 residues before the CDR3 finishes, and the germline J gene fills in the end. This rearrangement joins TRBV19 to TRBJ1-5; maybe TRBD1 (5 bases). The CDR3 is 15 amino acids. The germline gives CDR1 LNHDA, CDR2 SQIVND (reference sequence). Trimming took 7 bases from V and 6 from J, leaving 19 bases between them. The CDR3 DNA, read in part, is TGTGCCAGTACCCCTCGGGACTTCGGGGGTCAGCCC. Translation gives CASTPRDFGGQP. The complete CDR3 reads CASTPRDFGGQPQHF.

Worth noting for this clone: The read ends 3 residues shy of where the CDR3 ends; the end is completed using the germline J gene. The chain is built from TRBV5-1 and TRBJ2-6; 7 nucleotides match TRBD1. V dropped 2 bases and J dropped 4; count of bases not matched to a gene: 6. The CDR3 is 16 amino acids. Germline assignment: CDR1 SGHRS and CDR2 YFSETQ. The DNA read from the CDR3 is TGCGCCAGCAGCTTAGAGGGGGCGCAAGGGGCCAACGTC. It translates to CASSLEGAQGANV. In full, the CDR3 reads CASSLEGAQGANVLTF.

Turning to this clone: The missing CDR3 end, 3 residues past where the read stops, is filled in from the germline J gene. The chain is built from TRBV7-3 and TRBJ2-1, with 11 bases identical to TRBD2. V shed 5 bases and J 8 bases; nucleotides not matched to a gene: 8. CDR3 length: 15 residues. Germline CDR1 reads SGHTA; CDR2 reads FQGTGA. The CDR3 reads CASSPTSGRVDEQFF. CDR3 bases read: TGTGCCAGCAGCCCAACTAGCGGGAGAGTTGATGAG.